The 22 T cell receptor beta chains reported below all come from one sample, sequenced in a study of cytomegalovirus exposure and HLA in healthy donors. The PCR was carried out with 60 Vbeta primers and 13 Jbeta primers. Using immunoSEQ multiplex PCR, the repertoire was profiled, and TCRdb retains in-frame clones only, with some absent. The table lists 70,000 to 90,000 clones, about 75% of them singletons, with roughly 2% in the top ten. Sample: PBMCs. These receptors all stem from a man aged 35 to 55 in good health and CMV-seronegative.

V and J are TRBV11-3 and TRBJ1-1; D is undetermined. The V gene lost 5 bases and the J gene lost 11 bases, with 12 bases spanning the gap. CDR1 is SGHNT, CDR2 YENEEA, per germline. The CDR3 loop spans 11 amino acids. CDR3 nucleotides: TGTGCCAGCAGCGAAAATATGAGGGCTTTCTTT. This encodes CASSENMRAFF.

The CDR3 region is CASSLQGYRNTEAFF. The CDR3 nucleotides read TGCGCCAGCAGCTTACAGGGGTACAGGAACACTGAAGCTTTCTTT. The rearrangement uses TRBV5-1 and TRBJ1-1; 7 bases line up with TRBD1. CDR1 is SGHRS, CDR2 YFSETQ, per germline. With 2 bases clipped from V and 1 base from J, the junction kept 5 bases outside the gene matches. There are 15 residues in the CDR3.

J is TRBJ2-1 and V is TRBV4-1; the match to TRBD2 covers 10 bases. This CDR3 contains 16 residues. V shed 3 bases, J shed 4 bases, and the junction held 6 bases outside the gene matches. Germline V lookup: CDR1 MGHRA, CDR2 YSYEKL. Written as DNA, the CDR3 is TGCGCCAGCAGCCAGCGGACTAGCGGAGCTTACAATGAGCAGTTCTTC. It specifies CASSQRTSGAYNEQFF.

The CDR3 region is CASSPQTGLNTEAFF. The DNA of the CDR3 is TGTGCCAGCTCACCACAGACAGGGCTGAACACTGAAGCTTTCTTT. The rearrangement links TRBV18 to TRBJ1-1; 7 nucleotides line up with TRBD1. Per the germline V gene, CDR1 is KGHSH and CDR2 is LQKENI. Losses at the gene ends were 1 base for V and 0 bases for J; bases not matched to a gene: 2. The CDR3 contains 15 residues.

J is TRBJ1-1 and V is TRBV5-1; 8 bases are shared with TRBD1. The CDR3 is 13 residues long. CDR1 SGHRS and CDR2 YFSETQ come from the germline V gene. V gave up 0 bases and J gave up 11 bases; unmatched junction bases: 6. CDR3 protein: CASSLEGQEGAFF. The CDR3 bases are TGCGCCAGCAGCTTGGAGGGACAGGAGGGGGCTTTCTTT.

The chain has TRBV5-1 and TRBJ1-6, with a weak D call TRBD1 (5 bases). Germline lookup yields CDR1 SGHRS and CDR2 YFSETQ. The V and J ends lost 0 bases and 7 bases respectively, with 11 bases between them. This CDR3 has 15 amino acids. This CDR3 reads CASSLDRLGNSPLHF. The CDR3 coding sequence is TGCGCCAGCAGCTTGGACAGGTTGGGCAATTCACCCCTCCACTTT.

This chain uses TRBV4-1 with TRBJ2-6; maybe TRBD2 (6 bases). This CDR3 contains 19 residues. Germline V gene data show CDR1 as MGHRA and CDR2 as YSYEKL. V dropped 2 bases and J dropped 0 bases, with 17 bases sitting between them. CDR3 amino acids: CASSQSSGGSTSGANVLTF. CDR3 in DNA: TGCGCCAGCAGCCAAAGCAGTGGAGGGTCGACCTCTGGGGCCAACGTCCTGACTTTC.

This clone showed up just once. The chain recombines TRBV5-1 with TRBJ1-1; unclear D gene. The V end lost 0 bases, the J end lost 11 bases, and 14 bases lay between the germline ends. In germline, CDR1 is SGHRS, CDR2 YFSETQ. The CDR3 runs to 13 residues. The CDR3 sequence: CASSLEARVYAFF. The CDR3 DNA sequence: TGCGCCAGCAGCTTGGAGGCCCGGGTCTATGCTTTCTTT.

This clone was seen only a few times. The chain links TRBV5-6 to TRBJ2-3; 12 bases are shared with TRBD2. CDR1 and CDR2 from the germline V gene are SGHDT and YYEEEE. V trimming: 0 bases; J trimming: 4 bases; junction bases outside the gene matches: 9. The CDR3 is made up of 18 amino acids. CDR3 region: CASSLVFLAGGPADTQYF. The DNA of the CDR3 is TGTGCCAGCAGCTTGGTGTTTCTAGCGGGAGGGCCGGCAGATACGCAGTATTTT.

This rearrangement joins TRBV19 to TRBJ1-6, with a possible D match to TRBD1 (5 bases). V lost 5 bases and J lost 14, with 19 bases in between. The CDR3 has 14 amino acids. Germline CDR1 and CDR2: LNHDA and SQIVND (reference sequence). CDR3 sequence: CASSSGTYGLALHF. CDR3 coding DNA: TGTGCCAGTAGTTCCGGGACTTACGGGTTAGCCCTCCACTTT.

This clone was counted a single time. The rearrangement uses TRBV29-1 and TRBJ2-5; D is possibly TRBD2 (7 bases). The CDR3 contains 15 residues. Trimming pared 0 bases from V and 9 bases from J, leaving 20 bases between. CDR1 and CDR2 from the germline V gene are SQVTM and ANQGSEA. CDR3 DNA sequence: TGCAGCGTTGAAGATCGAGGGCGGGAGAAGGGGGCCCAGTACTTC. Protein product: CSVEDRGREKGAQYF.

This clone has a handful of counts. The CDR3 spells CASSLLGADEKLFF. The CDR3 DNA sequence: TGTGCCAGCAGTTTATTGGGGGCGGATGAAAAACTGTTTTTT. The chain is built from TRBV27 and TRBJ1-4; D perhaps matches TRBD1 (6 bases). CDR1 is MNHEY, CDR2 SMNVEV, per germline (reference sequence). This CDR3 has 14 amino acids. With 1 base removed from V and 6 bases from J, the gap between germline ends came to 9 bases.

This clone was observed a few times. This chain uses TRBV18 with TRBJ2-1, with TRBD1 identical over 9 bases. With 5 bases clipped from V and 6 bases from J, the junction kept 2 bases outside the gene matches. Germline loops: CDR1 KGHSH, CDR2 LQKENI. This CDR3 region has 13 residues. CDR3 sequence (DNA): TGTGCCAGCTCATCGGGACAGGGCAATGAGCAGTTCTTC. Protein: CASSSGQGNEQFF. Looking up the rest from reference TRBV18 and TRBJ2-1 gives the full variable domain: NAGVMQNPRHLVRRRGQEARLRCSPMKGHSHVYWYRQLPEEGLKFMVYLQKENIIDESGMPKERFSAEFPKEGPSILRIQQVVRGDSAAYFCASSSGQGNEQFFGPGTRLTVL.

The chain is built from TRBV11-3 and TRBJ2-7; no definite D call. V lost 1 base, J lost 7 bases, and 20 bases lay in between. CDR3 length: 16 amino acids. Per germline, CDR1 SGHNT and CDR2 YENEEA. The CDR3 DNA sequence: TGTGCCAGCAGCTTAGGAATCGACACCTCATCAAGGGAGCAGTACTTC. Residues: CASSLGIDTSSREQYF.

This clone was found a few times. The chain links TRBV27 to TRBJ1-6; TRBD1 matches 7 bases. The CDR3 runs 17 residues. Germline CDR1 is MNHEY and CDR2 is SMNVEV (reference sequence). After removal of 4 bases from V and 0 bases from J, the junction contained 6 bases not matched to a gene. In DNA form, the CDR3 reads TGTGCCAGCAGTTCGACAGGGCGAGGCTCCTATAATTCACCCCTCCACTTT. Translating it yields CASSSTGRGSYNSPLHF.

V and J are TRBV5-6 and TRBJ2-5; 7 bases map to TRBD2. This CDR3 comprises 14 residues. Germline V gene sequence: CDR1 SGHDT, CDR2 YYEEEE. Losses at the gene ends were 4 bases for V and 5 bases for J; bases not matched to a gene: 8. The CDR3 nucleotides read TGTGCCAGCAGCGCCGGACTAGAGGCGGAGACCCAGTACTTC. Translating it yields CASSAGLEAETQYF.

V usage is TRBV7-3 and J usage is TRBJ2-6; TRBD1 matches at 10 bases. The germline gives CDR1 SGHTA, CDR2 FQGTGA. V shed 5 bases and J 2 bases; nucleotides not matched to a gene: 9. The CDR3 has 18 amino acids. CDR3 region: CASSASGTGDAGANVLTF. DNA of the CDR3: TGTGCCAGCAGCGCATCCGGGACAGGGGACGCTGGGGCCAACGTCCTGACTTTC.

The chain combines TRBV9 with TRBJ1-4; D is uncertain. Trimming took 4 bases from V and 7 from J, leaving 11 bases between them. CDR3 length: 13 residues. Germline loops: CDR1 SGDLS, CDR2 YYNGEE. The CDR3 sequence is CASSPPIGEKLFF. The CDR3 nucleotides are TGTGCCAGCAGCCCGCCCATCGGTGAAAAACTGTTTTTT.

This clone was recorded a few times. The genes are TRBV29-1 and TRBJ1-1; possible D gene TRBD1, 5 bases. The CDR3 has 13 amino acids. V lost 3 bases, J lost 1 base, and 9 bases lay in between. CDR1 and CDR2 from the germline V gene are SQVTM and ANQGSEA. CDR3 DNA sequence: TGCAGCGTTGATTGGGGCCAGAACACTGAAGCTTTCTTT. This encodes CSVDWGQNTEAFF.

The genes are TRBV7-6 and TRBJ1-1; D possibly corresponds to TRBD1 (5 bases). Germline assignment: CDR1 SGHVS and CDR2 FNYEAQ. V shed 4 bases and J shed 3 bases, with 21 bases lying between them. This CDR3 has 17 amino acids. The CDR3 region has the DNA TGTGCCAGCAGCTCGCTCCCCGGGAGGGAAGGGGACACTGAAGCTTTCTTT. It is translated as CASSSLPGREGDTEAFF.

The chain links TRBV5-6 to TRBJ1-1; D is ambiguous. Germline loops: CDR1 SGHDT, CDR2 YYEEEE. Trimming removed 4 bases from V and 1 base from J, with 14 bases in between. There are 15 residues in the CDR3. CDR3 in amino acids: CASSADRRRNTEAFF. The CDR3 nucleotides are TGTGCCAGCAGCGCCGACCGACGGAGGAACACTGAAGCTTTCTTT.

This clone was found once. The CDR3 nucleotides read TGTGCCAGCAGCTTAGATCCAGGGGGCCTGAACACTGAAGCTTTCTTT. Translation gives CASSLDPGGLNTEAFF. The chain couples TRBV7-9 to TRBJ1-1; TRBD1 agrees at 8 bases. Germline V lookup: CDR1 SEHNR, CDR2 FQNEAQ (reference sequence). J gave up 0 bases and V 1 base, and 4 bases lay outside the gene matches. The CDR3 runs to 16 residues.